Listed here are 32 T cell receptor beta chains from one sample, sequenced in a study of shared clonotypes between healthy human individuals. This table comes from immunoSEQ multiplex PCR, and its TCRdb copy is limited to in-frame clones, with some not included. The table records roughly 1,500,000 clones, 98% of them present only once. The sequenced sample was naive CD4+ T cells sorted from blood. Noted subset: CD45RA+ positively selected. All receptors come from a man younger than 45 in good health.

On this clone: The sample contains more than one DNA sequence encoding this CDR3. V is TRBV29-1 and J is TRBJ2-2, with 8 bases lining up with TRBD2. The CDR3 loop spans 15 amino acids. Trimming took 4 bases from V and 4 from J; bases not matched to a gene: 8. CDR1 is SQVTM and CDR2 is ANQGSEA in the germline V gene. The CDR3: CSVVGTGGSTGELFF. The CDR3 bases are TGCAGCGTTGTAGGGACGGGAGGGAGCACCGGGGAGCTGTTTTTT.

The chain couples TRBV7-8 to TRBJ2-7, with TRBD1 as a possible D gene (6 bases). From germline, CDR1 is SGHVS and CDR2 FQNEAQ. This CDR3 comprises 17 residues. Trimming stripped 1 base from V and 2 bases from J, with 18 bases between. CDR3 coding DNA: TGTGCCAGCAGCTTAGGTCCGTATGCAGACAGGACCTACGAGCAGTACTTC. Translation gives CASSLGPYADRTYEQYF.

The CDR3 nucleotides are TGTGCCAGCAGTGAACTAGCCCAGTACTTC. Translating it yields CASSELAQYF. V is TRBV2 and J is TRBJ2-5; D is ambiguous. Germline loops: CDR1 SNHLY, CDR2 FYNNEI. The CDR3 covers 10 residues. Trimming removed 2 bases from V and 9 bases from J, with 4 bases in between.

This chain connects TRBV18 to TRBJ2-7, with 9 bases identical to TRBD1. J lost 4 bases, V lost 3 bases, and 4 bases had no gene match. CDR1 KGHSH and CDR2 LQKENI come from the germline V gene. The CDR3 totals 14 residues. DNA of the CDR3: TGTGCCAGCTCACCTCAGACAGGGGGGTACGAGCAGTACTTC. This codes for CASSPQTGGYEQYF.

The V call is TRBV14, the J call TRBJ1-3; maybe TRBD1 (5 bases). Trimming removed 10 bases at V and 0 bases at J, with 19 bases between. In germline, CDR1 is SGHDN, CDR2 FVKESK. This CDR3 is built from 16 residues. The CDR3, as DNA: TGTGCCACCCCTCCAGGAGGGGAATTCTCTGGAAACACCATATATTTT. This gives the protein CATPPGGEFSGNTIYF. The variable domain in full, completed from reference TRBV14 and TRBJ1-3, reads EAGVTQFPSHSVIEKGQTVTLRCDPISGHDNLYWYRRVMGKEIKFLLHFVKESKQDESGMPNNRFLAERTGGTYSTLKVQPAELEDSGVYFCATPPGGEFSGNTIYFGEGSWLTVV.

The rearrangement joins TRBV7-2 to TRBJ2-7; D tentatively fits TRBD1 or TRBD2 (5 bases each). The germline V gene encodes CDR1 SGHTA and CDR2 FQGNSA. This CDR3 contains 17 residues. Between the trimmed V and J ends, which lost 2 bases and 3 bases, there was a span of 20 bases. DNA of the CDR3: TGTGCCAGCAGCTTAATGCGAGCCGGGACCATTAACTACGAGCAGTACTTC. It codes for CASSLMRAGTINYEQYF.

The genes are TRBV30 and TRBJ2-7; D gene uncertain. The germline V gene has CDR1 GTSNPN and CDR2 SVGIG (reference sequence). This CDR3 is 11 amino acids long. With 5 bases removed from V and 1 base from J, the gap between germline ends came to 6 bases. The CDR3 bases are TGTGCCTGGCAGCAATCCTACGAGCAGTACTTC. It codes for CAWQQSYEQYF.

The chain joins TRBV7-2 to TRBJ2-7; D possibly corresponds to TRBD2 (5 bases). The CDR3 length is 13 residues. Trimming shortened V by 7 bases and J by 1 base, and 11 bases separated the two germline ends. CDR1 and CDR2 from the germline V gene are SGHTA and FQGNSA. The CDR3 bases are TGTGCCAGCACCCGATGGAGGTCCTACGAGCAGTACTTC. This translates into CASTRWRSYEQYF.

J is TRBJ2-3 and V is TRBV25-1; 7 bases match TRBD1. Losses at the gene ends were 3 bases for V and 9 bases for J; bases not matched to a gene: 6. CDR3 length: 13 residues. Germline V gives CDR1 MGHDK, CDR2 SYGVNS. The CDR3 DNA is TGTGCCAGCAGTGATGGGGGACAGATAACGCAGTATTTT. It yields the protein CASSDGGQITQYF.

The CDR3: CASSSGLAGVTDNEQFF. Here the CDR3 DNA reads TGTGCCAGCAGCTCGGGACTAGCGGGAGTAACAGACAATGAGCAGTTCTTC. The chain carries TRBV7-8 and TRBJ2-1; TRBD2 matches 14 bases. Germline V gene sequence: CDR1 SGHVS, CDR2 FQNEAQ. The CDR3 length is 17 residues. V lost 4 bases and J lost 5; bases outside the gene matches: 7.

V usage is TRBV7-6 and J usage is TRBJ2-7; 11 positions agree with TRBD2. J lost 2 bases, V lost 4 bases, and 4 bases had no gene match. The germline V gene has CDR1 SGHVS and CDR2 FNYEAQ. This CDR3 is 15 amino acids long. CDR3 region: CASSSTSGVPYEQYF. The CDR3 DNA reads as TGTGCCAGCAGCTCGACTAGCGGGGTTCCCTACGAGCAGTACTTC.

V usage is TRBV11-2 and J usage is TRBJ2-3; D remains unclear. The CDR3 is 19 residues long. Germline loops: CDR1 SGHAT, CDR2 FQNNGV. Trimming left V 4 bases short and J 2 bases short, with 25 bases between. For the CDR3, the DNA is TGTGCCAGCAGCTCATATCGCCGGTTGGGTCCTCTTCCCACAGATACGCAGTATTTT. It is translated as CASSSYRRLGPLPTDTQYF.

This clone has only one observation. J is TRBJ2-1 and V is TRBV7-9; D perhaps matches TRBD1 (5 bases). Per germline, CDR1 SEHNR and CDR2 FQNEAQ (reference sequence). V lost 1 base, J lost 8 bases, and 9 bases lay in between. The CDR3 is 13 residues long. As DNA, the CDR3 is TGTGCCAGCAGCTTAGGACAGTCCCATGAGCAGTTCTTC. Protein sequence: CASSLGQSHEQFF.

This chain joins TRBV5-1 and TRBJ2-2; D is uncertain. The CDR3 loop spans 15 amino acids. The V gene's germline CDR1 is SGHRS and CDR2 YFSETQ. The V end was cut by 1 base, the J end by 2 bases, with 9 bases between. The CDR3 sequence: CASSLSVENTGELFF. The CDR3 nucleotides are TGCGCCAGCAGCTTGTCGGTGGAAAACACCGGGGAGCTGTTTTTT.

The chain uses TRBV5-1 and TRBJ2-1; D gene ambiguous. This CDR3 comprises 16 residues. Trimming shortened V by 0 bases and J by 4 bases, and 14 bases separated the two germline ends. Germline loops: CDR1 SGHRS, CDR2 YFSETQ. The chain's CDR3 is CASSLVGRVSYNEQFF. The DNA for the CDR3 is TGCGCCAGCAGCTTGGTGGGCCGCGTTTCGTACAATGAGCAGTTCTTC.

The gene calls are TRBV29-1 and TRBJ2-7; D may match TRBD1 or TRBD2 (6 bases each). Germline V gene data show CDR1 as SQVTM and CDR2 as ANQGSEA. The CDR3 extends over 13 amino acids. The ends were cut back, 4 bases at V and 6 bases at J, with 16 bases in the middle. The CDR3 sequence: CSVVGVGGTEQYF. As DNA, the CDR3 is TGCAGCGTTGTGGGCGTGGGGGGCACCGAGCAGTACTTC.

The chain uses TRBV5-4 and TRBJ2-1; D ambiguous. V was shortened by 7 bases and J by 4 bases, with 18 bases between the two germline ends. The CDR3 totals 15 residues. The germline gives CDR1 SGHNT, CDR2 YYREEE (reference sequence). The CDR3 reads CASAFDNPLYNEQFF. The DNA of the CDR3 is TGTGCCAGCGCATTCGACAACCCTCTATACAATGAGCAGTTCTTC.

The rearrangement links TRBV5-4 to TRBJ2-1, with 12 bases aligning to TRBD2. Germline CDR1 reads SGHNT; CDR2 reads YYREEE (reference sequence). The CDR3 runs to 17 residues. V lost 0 bases, J lost 7 bases, and 8 bases stayed unmatched. CDR3 sequence reads: CASSLAKTSGRSNEQFF. The CDR3 DNA reads TGTGCCAGCAGCTTGGCAAAGACTAGCGGGAGATCGAATGAGCAGTTCTTC.

The chain recombines TRBV11-2 with TRBJ1-5; D may be TRBD1 (5 bases). The length of the CDR3 is 16 residues. Germline CDR1 is SGHAT and CDR2 is FQNNGV. V was pared by 2 bases and J by 2 bases, with 13 bases between. The CDR3 spells CASSLSGGVGNQPQHF. The CDR3 region has the DNA TGTGCCAGCAGCTTAAGTGGGGGAGTGGGCAATCAGCCCCAGCATTTT.

The chain links TRBV11-3 to TRBJ2-7; 7 nucleotides match TRBD2. Germline V gene sequence: CDR1 SGHNT, CDR2 YENEEA. The CDR3 runs 14 residues. V shed 2 bases, J shed 2 bases, and the junction held 3 bases outside the gene matches. The CDR3 loop reads CASSLRGDTYEQYF. CDR3 nucleotides: TGTGCCAGCAGCTTACGGGGGGATACCTACGAGCAGTACTTC.

V usage is TRBV6-5 and J usage is TRBJ2-1; weak D call: TRBD1 (6 bases). The germline V gene has CDR1 MNHEY and CDR2 SVGAGI. The ends were cut back, 4 bases at V and 12 bases at J, with 13 bases in the middle. CDR3 size: 12 residues. As DNA, the CDR3 is TGTGCCAGCAGTTCCCCGGGACAACGGCAGTTCTTC. Protein product: CASSSPGQRQFF.

The chain uses TRBV5-4 and TRBJ2-7; 11 bases match TRBD2. This CDR3 region has 17 residues. CDR1 and CDR2 from the germline V gene are SGHNT and YYREEE (reference sequence). V shed 0 bases and J 2 bases; nucleotides not matched to a gene: 7. CDR3 nucleotides: TGTGCCAGCAGCTTGGGGACTAGCGGGCCGGGGGCCTACGAGCAGTACTTC. Protein: CASSLGTSGPGAYEQYF.

The chain links TRBV9 to TRBJ2-1; D may be TRBD2 (5 bases). Germline V CDR1 and CDR2: SGDLS, YYNGEE. The CDR3 contains 15 residues. V shed 0 bases and J shed 4 bases, with 11 bases lying between them. CDR3 sequence reads: CASSVEGGKYNEQFF. In DNA form, the CDR3 reads TGTGCCAGCAGCGTAGAAGGAGGCAAGTACAATGAGCAGTTCTTC.

The genes are TRBV5-1 and TRBJ2-2; maybe TRBD2 (6 bases). Looked up from germline, CDR1 is SGHRS and CDR2 is YFSETQ. The CDR3 has 14 residues. The ends were cut back, 3 bases at V and 3 bases at J, with 9 bases in the middle. The CDR3 nucleotides read TGCGCCAGCAGCTCGTTAGCGGACACCGGGGAGCTGTTTTTT. It encodes CASSSLADTGELFF.

J is TRBJ1-5 and V is TRBV25-1; possibly TRBD1 for D (6 bases). CDR1 is MGHDK and CDR2 is SYGVNS in the germline V gene. The CDR3 totals 14 residues. The V end was cut by 5 bases, the J end by 1 base, with 9 bases between. This CDR3 reads CASSQQGSNQPQHF. DNA for the CDR3: TGTGCCAGCAGTCAACAGGGAAGCAATCAGCCCCAGCATTTT.

V is TRBV28 and J is TRBJ1-3, with unresolved D. Trimming shortened V by 4 bases and J by 4 bases, and 17 bases separated the two germline ends. The CDR3 runs 16 residues. Germline V gene data show CDR1 as MDHEN and CDR2 as SYDVKM. This CDR3 is CASSSQKPSQGNTIYF. Written as DNA, the CDR3 is TGTGCCAGCAGTTCGCAGAAACCCTCCCAAGGAAACACCATATATTTT.

Written as DNA, the CDR3 is TGTGCCAGCAGCAAATTACATGGAGTGGGTGAAGCTTTCTTT. Its protein is CASSKLHGVGEAFF. This chain connects TRBV5-8 to TRBJ1-1; D remains unclear. V was cut by 4 bases and J by 7 bases, with 17 bases left in between. The CDR3 loop spans 14 amino acids. Per the germline V gene, CDR1 is SGHTS and CDR2 is YDEGEE.

The chain links TRBV18 to TRBJ2-1; 7 bases line up with TRBD2. CDR1 is KGHSH, CDR2 LQKENI, per germline. The CDR3 consists of 15 residues. After removal of 3 bases from V and 5 bases from J, the junction contained 7 bases not matched to a gene. This CDR3 is CASSPREFGNNEQFF. CDR3 coding DNA: TGTGCCAGCTCACCGCGGGAGTTCGGCAACAATGAGCAGTTCTTC.

The gene calls are TRBV19 and TRBJ2-7; 7 positions match TRBD2. Per germline, CDR1 LNHDA and CDR2 SQIVND (reference sequence). V lost 10 bases and J lost 7; bases outside the gene matches: 16. The CDR3 is 14 amino acids. The CDR3, as DNA: TGTGCCACCGCCCATACGGGAGGCAGGCGGGAGCAGTACTTC. This translates into CATAHTGGRREQYF.

V gene TRBV19 combines with J gene TRBJ2-1, with 7 bases identical to TRBD1. Per the germline V gene, CDR1 is LNHDA and CDR2 is SQIVND (reference sequence). This CDR3 comprises 15 residues. V lost 7 bases, J lost 8 bases, and 14 bases stayed unmatched. The CDR3 sequence is CASNQGDGPTYEQFF. The CDR3 DNA follows: TGTGCCAGTAACCAGGGGGACGGACCTACCTATGAGCAGTTCTTC.

This CDR3 is CASSLQGDTQYF. The CDR3 nucleotides are TGTGCCAGCAGTTTGCAAGGAGATACGCAGTATTTT. J is TRBJ2-3 and V is TRBV27; D gene unclear. Germline V lookup: CDR1 MNHEY, CDR2 SMNVEV (reference sequence). The germline V and J ends were trimmed by 3 bases and 5 bases, with 6 bases remaining between them. The CDR3 covers 12 residues.

In this sample, this clone turned up once. The J gene is TRBJ2-3, the V gene TRBV7-3; D may be TRBD2 (6 bases). The CDR3 extends over 15 amino acids. In germline, CDR1 is SGHTA, CDR2 FQGTGA. Deletions cut 6 bases from V and 0 bases from J, with 13 bases between. CDR3 DNA: TGTGCCAGCAGAACGGGCGGGACTAGCACAGATACGCAGTATTTT. Amino acids: CASRTGGTSTDTQYF.